The 21 T cell receptor beta chains below were found in one sample sequenced in a study of neoadjuvant anti-PD-1 for oral cavity cancer (dated by TCRdb to the early 2020s). The time point label of this sample denotes: before neoadjuvant nivolumab. Library method: the immunoSEQ multiplex PCR assay. Held by TCRdb, this immuneACCESS table contains in-frame sequences only and omits some clones. Under half of the omission traces to an unresolved V gene where checked; the cause of the rest is unknown. Recorded for this sample are over 6,500 clones; about 46% of them occurred a single time. The biggest ten clones account for around 11% of the sample. This material consisted of tumor tissue, taken before nivolumab (anti-PD-1) treatment. All receptors derive from a person between 40 and 85 years old with oral cavity squamous cell carcinoma.

The chain's CDR3 is CASRDPGRVSGELFF. The CDR3, as DNA: TGTGCCAGCAGAGATCCAGGGAGGGTGTCCGGGGAGCTGTTTTTT. J is TRBJ2-2 and V is TRBV2; 7 bases fit TRBD2. The germline V gene encodes CDR1 SNHLY and CDR2 FYNNEI. The V and J ends lost 6 bases and 6 bases, in that order; junction bases with no gene match: 10. The CDR3 sequence is 15 residues long. The entire variable domain, with the rest obtained from reference TRBV2 and TRBJ2-2, is as follows: EPEVTQTPSHQVTQMGQEVILRCVPISNHLYFYWYRQILGQKVEFLVSFYNNEISEKSEIFDDQFSVERPDGSNFTLKIRSTKLEDSAMYFCASRDPGRVSGELFFGEGSRLTVL.

This clone was picked up a small number of times. The chain joins TRBV29-1 to TRBJ2-5, with D possibly TRBD2 on 6 matching bases. The V gene's germline CDR1 is SQVTM and CDR2 ANQGSEA. The CDR3 loop spans 15 amino acids. Trimming took 4 bases from V and 5 from J, leaving 20 bases between them. The CDR3 here is CSVGPGLGTWETQYF. CDR3 coding DNA: TGCAGCGTTGGACCGGGACTGGGCACCTGGGAGACCCAGTACTTC.

The V gene is TRBV19, the J gene TRBJ2-1; 7 nucleotides agree with TRBD1. The CDR3 runs 15 residues. The V and J ends lost 7 bases and 10 bases, in that order; junction bases with no gene match: 16. CDR1 is LNHDA, CDR2 SQIVND, per germline (reference sequence). The CDR3 nucleotides are TGTGCCAGTATCGCCGGGACAGACCGATCCGGGGAGCAGTTCTTC. Translated, it gives CASIAGTDRSGEQFF.

This clone was counted only a few times. The V gene is TRBV19, the J gene TRBJ1-5, with 8 bases identical to TRBD1. The V segment lost 4 bases and the J segment 4 bases; nucleotides outside the gene matches: 6. The CDR3 is 15 residues long. CDR1 LNHDA and CDR2 SQIVND come from the germline V gene (reference sequence). This CDR3 reads CASSKQGEGNQPQHF. The CDR3 region has the DNA TGTGCCAGTAGTAAACAGGGGGAAGGTAATCAGCCCCAGCATTTT.

The V and J genes are TRBV5-1 and TRBJ2-1, with D perhaps matching TRBD2 (5 bases). The CDR3 runs 15 residues. V lost 5 bases and J 5 bases, leaving 17 bases between the germline ends. Germline values: CDR1 SGHRS, CDR2 YFSETQ. The CDR3 nucleotides are TGCGCCAGCAGTCCGTGGCTAGCTCCCAACAATGAGCAGTTCTTC. It yields the protein CASSPWLAPNNEQFF. The variable domain in full, completed from reference TRBV5-1 and TRBJ2-1, reads KAGVTQTPRYLIKTRGQQVTLSCSPISGHRSVSWYQQTPGQGLQFLFEYFSETQRNKGNFPGRFSGRQFSNSRSEMNVSTLELGDSALYLCASSPWLAPNNEQFFGPGTRLTVL.

This rearrangement joins TRBV27 to TRBJ2-7; tentatively, D is TRBD2 (6 bases). V dropped 2 bases and J dropped 0 bases, with 11 bases sitting between them. This CDR3 is 15 amino acids long. Germline V gives CDR1 MNHEY, CDR2 SMNVEV (reference sequence). CDR3 sequence reads: CASSLEGSGSYEQYF. CDR3 DNA sequence: TGTGCCAGCAGTTTAGAGGGTAGCGGCTCCTACGAGCAGTACTTC.

Judged by abundance, this clone is medium-sized. V usage is TRBV11-2 and J usage is TRBJ2-2; perhaps TRBD2 as D (5 bases). This CDR3 is built from 17 residues. Germline V gene sequence: CDR1 SGHAT, CDR2 FQNNGV. V shed 1 base and J shed 0 bases, with 12 bases lying between them. In DNA form, the CDR3 reads TGTGCCAGCAGCTTAGGGCCTAGCTACGCGAACACCGGGGAGCTGTTTTTT. It specifies CASSLGPSYANTGELFF. The variable domain in full, with the rest retrieved from reference TRBV11-2 and TRBJ2-2, is EAGVAQSPRYKIIEKRQSVAFWCNPISGHATLYWYQQILGQGPKLLIQFQNNGVVDDSQLPKDRFSAERLKGVDSTLKIQPAKLEDSAVYLCASSLGPSYANTGELFFGEGSRLTVL.

The CDR3 protein is CASSLDGGGAYEQYF. CDR3 bases: TGTGCCAGCAGCTTGGACGGGGGAGGAGCTTACGAGCAGTACTTC. The V gene is TRBV5-6, the J gene TRBJ2-7; possible D gene TRBD2, 6 bases. Per the germline V gene, CDR1 is SGHDT and CDR2 is YYEEEE. The CDR3 spans 15 residues. V gave up 0 bases and J gave up 4 bases, with 14 bases separating them.

V is TRBV5-1 and J is TRBJ2-7; the match to TRBD1 covers 7 bases. CDR3 length equals 14 residues. The J segment lost 0 bases and the V segment lost 6 bases, leaving 6 bases of the junction unmatched. Per germline, CDR1 SGHRS and CDR2 YFSETQ. The CDR3, as DNA: TGCGCCAGCACCGGACAGGAGAGCTCCTACGAGCAGTACTTC. Its translation is CASTGQESSYEQYF.

The genes are TRBV11-1 and TRBJ2-5, with 7 bases lining up with TRBD1. This CDR3 contains 15 residues. The junction had 5 bases not matched to a gene; V was cut back by 1 base and J by 3 bases. Germline-derived CDR1 and CDR2 are SGHAT and FQDESV (reference sequence). CDR3: CASSLGRGSEETQYF. In nucleotides, the CDR3 is TGTGCCAGCAGCTTAGGCAGGGGGAGTGAAGAGACCCAGTACTTC.

This clone was observed a few times. The chain uses TRBV18 and TRBJ2-1; TRBD1 matches 7 bases. Germline V lookup: CDR1 KGHSH, CDR2 LQKENI. The ends lost 3 bases at V and 6 bases at J; junction bases unmatched: 5. The CDR3 is made up of 14 amino acids. The CDR3 DNA is TGTGCCAGCTCACCCTTTGGGACAGCCAATGAGCAGTTCTTC. The encoded protein is CASSPFGTANEQFF.

The V gene is TRBV7-6, the J gene TRBJ2-3; unclear D gene. The CDR3 contains 15 residues. Trimming cost V 5 bases and J 2 bases, with 14 bases left between them. From germline, CDR1 is SGHVS and CDR2 FNYEAQ. The chain's CDR3 is CASSPLGSTTDTQYF. The CDR3, as DNA: TGTGCCAGCAGCCCCCTGGGCAGCACCACAGATACGCAGTATTTT.

V gene TRBV5-6 combines with J gene TRBJ2-7; 9 positions agree with TRBD1. The CDR3 spans 18 residues. Germline loops: CDR1 SGHDT, CDR2 YYEEEE. V shed 0 bases and J 1 base; nucleotides not matched to a gene: 11. The CDR3 DNA is TGTGCCAGCAGCTTGGCCGGGACAGGGAGGCGCTGGTCCTACGAGCAGTACTTC. It yields the protein CASSLAGTGRRWSYEQYF.

In its sample, this clone was seen a few times. This CDR3 is CASSESGPQFF. DNA for the CDR3: TGTGCCAGCAGTGAGAGCGGGCCACAGTTCTTC. The J gene is TRBJ2-1, the V gene TRBV2, with D tentatively TRBD2 (6 bases). Trimming stripped 3 bases from V and 13 bases from J, with 10 bases between. The V gene's germline CDR1 is SNHLY and CDR2 FYNNEI. The CDR3 is 11 residues long.

This clone was counted between two and nine times. The chain is built from TRBV19 and TRBJ2-7, with TRBD2 as a possible D gene (5 bases). Germline values: CDR1 LNHDA, CDR2 SQIVND (reference sequence). V was trimmed by 3 bases and J by 6 bases, leaving 15 bases between them. The CDR3 has 14 amino acids. CDR3 loop: CASSISSGTGEQYF. Written as DNA, the CDR3 is TGTGCCAGTAGTATCAGTTCGGGAACGGGCGAGCAGTACTTC.

The chain couples TRBV15 to TRBJ2-2; 7 nucleotides align to TRBD2. Unmatched junction bases numbered 5, after V lost 0 bases and J lost 4 bases. The CDR3 spans 16 residues. Germline loops: CDR1 LNHNV, CDR2 YYDKDF (reference sequence). CDR3 coding DNA: TGTGCCACCAGCAGAGAAGCGGGACTTATCACCGGGGAGCTGTTTTTT. Its translation: CATSREAGLITGELFF.

The V call is TRBV7-2, the J call TRBJ1-5; TRBD1 might be the D (6 bases). CDR3 length: 17 amino acids. Germline V lookup: CDR1 SGHTA, CDR2 FQGNSA. Trimming took off 5 bases at V and 4 bases at J, with 21 bases between the two ends. CDR3 DNA: TGTGCCAGCAGCCCCCTCAATGGCAGGGGCTGGAATCAGCCCCAGCATTTT. This sequence encodes CASSPLNGRGWNQPQHF.

The V and J genes are TRBV5-1 and TRBJ2-1; possibly TRBD2 for D (6 bases). The CDR3 consists of 14 residues. V was cut by 2 bases and J by 10 bases, with 16 bases left in between. Germline V gene lookup returns CDR1 SGHRS and CDR2 YFSETQ. CDR3 nucleotide sequence: TGCGCCAGCAGCTTCCGGGACTCCGTAAGGGAGCAGTTCTTC. This encodes CASSFRDSVREQFF.

V gene TRBV29-1 combines with J gene TRBJ1-1; the D gene is possibly TRBD1 (5 bases). Germline loops: CDR1 SQVTM, CDR2 ANQGSEA. The CDR3 loop spans 13 amino acids. V lost 6 bases to trimming and J lost 5 bases, with 16 bases between them. The CDR3 loop is CSVHLSGRTEAFF. The CDR3 coding sequence is TGCAGCGTCCACCTCTCGGGACGGACTGAAGCTTTCTTT.

This clone is medium-sized in the sample. The J gene is TRBJ1-1, the V gene TRBV6-5, with D unclear. The V gene's germline CDR1 is MNHEY and CDR2 SVGAGI. The CDR3 contains 12 residues. With 2 bases removed from V and 7 bases from J, the gap between germline ends came to 8 bases. In nucleotides, the CDR3 is TGTGCCAGCAGTTACCCCGGGAGTGAAGCTTTCTTT. Its translation: CASSYPGSEAFF.

As concerns this clone: Other DNA sequences within the sample encode an identical CDR3. The V call is TRBV18, the J call TRBJ2-7; D might be TRBD1 (6 bases). CDR1 and CDR2 from the germline V gene are KGHSH and LQKENI. Trimming took 6 bases from V and 3 from J, leaving 15 bases between them. The CDR3 has 14 residues. The CDR3 sequence is CASSPRDTDYEQYF. In DNA form, the CDR3 reads TGTGCCAGCTCCCCCCGGGACACAGACTACGAGCAGTACTTC.